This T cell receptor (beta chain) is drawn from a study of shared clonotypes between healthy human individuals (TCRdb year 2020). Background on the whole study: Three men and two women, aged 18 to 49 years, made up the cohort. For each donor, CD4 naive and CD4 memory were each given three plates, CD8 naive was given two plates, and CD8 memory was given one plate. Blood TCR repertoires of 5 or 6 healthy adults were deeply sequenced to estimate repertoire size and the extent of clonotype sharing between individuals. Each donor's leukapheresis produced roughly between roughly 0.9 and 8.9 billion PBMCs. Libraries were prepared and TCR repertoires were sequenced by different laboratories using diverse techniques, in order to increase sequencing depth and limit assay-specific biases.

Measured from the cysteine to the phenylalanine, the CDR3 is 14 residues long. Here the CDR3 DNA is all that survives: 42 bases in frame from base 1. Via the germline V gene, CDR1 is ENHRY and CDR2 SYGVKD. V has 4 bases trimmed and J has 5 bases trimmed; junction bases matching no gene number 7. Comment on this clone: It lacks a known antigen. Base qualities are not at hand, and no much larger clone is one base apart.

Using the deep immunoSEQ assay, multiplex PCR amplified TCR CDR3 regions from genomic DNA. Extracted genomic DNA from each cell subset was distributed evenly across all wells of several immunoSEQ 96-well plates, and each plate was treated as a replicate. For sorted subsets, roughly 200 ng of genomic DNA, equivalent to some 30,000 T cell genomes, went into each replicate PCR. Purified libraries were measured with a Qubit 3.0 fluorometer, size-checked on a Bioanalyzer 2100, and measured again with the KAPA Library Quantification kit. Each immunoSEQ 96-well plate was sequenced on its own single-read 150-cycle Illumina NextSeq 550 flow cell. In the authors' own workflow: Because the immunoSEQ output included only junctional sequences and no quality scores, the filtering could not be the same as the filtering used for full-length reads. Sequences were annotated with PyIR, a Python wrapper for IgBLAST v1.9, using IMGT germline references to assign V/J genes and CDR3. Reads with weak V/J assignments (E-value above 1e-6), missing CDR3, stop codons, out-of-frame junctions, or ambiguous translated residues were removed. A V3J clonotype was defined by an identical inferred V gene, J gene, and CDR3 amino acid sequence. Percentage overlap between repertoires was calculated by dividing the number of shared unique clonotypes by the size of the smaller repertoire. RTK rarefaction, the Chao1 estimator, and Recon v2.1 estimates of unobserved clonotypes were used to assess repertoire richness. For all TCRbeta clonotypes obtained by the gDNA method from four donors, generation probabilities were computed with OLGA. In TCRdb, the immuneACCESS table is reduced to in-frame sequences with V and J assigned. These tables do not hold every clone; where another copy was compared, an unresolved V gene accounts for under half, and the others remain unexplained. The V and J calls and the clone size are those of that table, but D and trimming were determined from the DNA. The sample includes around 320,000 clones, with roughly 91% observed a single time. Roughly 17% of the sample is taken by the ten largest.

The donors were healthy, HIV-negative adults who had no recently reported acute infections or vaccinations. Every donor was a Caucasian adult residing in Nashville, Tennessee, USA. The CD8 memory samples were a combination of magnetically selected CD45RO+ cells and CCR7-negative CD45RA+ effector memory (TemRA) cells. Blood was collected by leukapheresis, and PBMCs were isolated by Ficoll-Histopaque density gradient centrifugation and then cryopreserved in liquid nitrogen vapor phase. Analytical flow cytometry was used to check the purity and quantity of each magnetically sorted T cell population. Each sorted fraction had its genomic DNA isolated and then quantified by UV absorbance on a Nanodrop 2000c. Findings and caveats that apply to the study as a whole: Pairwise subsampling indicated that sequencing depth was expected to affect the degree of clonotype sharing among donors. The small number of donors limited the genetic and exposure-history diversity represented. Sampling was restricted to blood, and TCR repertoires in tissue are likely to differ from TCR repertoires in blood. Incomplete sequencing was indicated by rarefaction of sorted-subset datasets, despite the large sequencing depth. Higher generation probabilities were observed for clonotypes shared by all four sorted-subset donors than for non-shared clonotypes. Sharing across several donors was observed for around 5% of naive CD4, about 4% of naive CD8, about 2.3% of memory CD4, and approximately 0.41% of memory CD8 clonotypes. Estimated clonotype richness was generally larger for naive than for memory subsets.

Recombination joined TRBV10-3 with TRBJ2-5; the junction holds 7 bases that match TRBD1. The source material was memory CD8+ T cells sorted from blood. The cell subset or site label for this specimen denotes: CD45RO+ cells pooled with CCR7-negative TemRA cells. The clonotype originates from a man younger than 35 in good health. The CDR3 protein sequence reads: CAISGGGGPETQYF. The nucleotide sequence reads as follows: TGTGCCATCAGTGGAGGGGGCGGTCCGGAGACCCAGTACTTC.